This is a list of T cell receptor beta chains from one sample in a study of shared clonotypes between healthy human individuals. TCRdb keeps only in-frame clones here, not all; method: immunoSEQ multiplex PCR. In the table there are about 2 million clones, approximately 94% of which are singletons. Sequencing used naive CD8+ T cells sorted from blood. These receptors were collected from a man between 18 and 29 years old in good health. Both conserved end residues are part of each CDR3. The D gene is left open where the match is weak. Size tells how often a clone was seen (once, few, many) or the class of an expanded clone, and some rows leave it out.

clone size	J gene	V gene	D gene	CDR3 protein	CDR3 DNA
.	TRBJ1-5	TRBV21-1	.	CASSKGPEGNQPQHF	TGTGCCAGCAGCAAAGGGCCAGAAGGCAATCAGCCCCAGCATTTT
.	TRBJ2-7	TRBV10-1	.	CASREPGPPTYEQYF	TGCGCCAGCAGAGAGCCAGGACCTCCTACCTACGAGCAGTACTTC
few	TRBJ2-2	TRBV7-8	.	CASSLGTGELFF	TGTGCCAGCAGCTTGGGCACCGGGGAGCTGTTTTTT
.	TRBJ2-1	TRBV10-3	.	CAISESGNEAYNEQFF	TGTGCCATCAGTGAGTCGGGGAATGAGGCCTACAATGAGCAGTTCTTC
few	TRBJ2-2	TRBV6-6	.	CASSYKTETNTGELFF	TGTGCCAGCAGTTACAAGACAGAGACGAACACCGGGGAGCTGTTTTTT
.	TRBJ1-1	TRBV2	.	CASSYTEGNTEAFF	TGTGCCAGCAGTTACACAGAGGGAAACACTGAAGCTTTCTTT
.	TRBJ2-7	TRBV5-6	.	CASSLVMNAYEQYF	TGTGCCAGCAGCTTAGTCATGAACGCCTACGAGCAGTACTTC
.	TRBJ2-7	TRBV4-3	.	CASSPEVPSYEQYF	TGCGCCAGCAGCCCAGAGGTACCCTCCTACGAGCAGTACTTC
.	TRBJ2-7	TRBV28	TRBD2	CASRYLAGGPYEQYF	TGTGCCAGCAGATACTTAGCGGGGGGCCCCTACGAGCAGTACTTC
.	TRBJ1-1	TRBV13	.	CASSLTDGLNTEAFF	TGTGCCAGCAGCCTGACCGATGGGCTGAACACTGAAGCTTTCTTT
.	TRBJ1-6	TRBV2	.	CASGDSSSYNSPLHF	TGTGCCAGCGGAGACAGCAGCTCCTATAATTCACCCCTCCACTTT
once	TRBJ2-1	TRBV11-2	.	CASSLTTTPSSYNEQFF	TGTGCCAGCAGCTTAACGACTACCCCGAGCTCCTACAATGAGCAGTTCTTC
.	TRBJ1-5	TRBV9	.	CASNQGSEDQPQHF	TGTGCCAGCAATCAGGGAAGTGAGGATCAGCCCCAGCATTTT
.	TRBJ2-7	TRBV28	TRBD1	CASSWTGETYEQYF	TGTGCCAGCAGTTGGACAGGGGAAACCTACGAGCAGTACTTC
.	TRBJ2-7	TRBV5-6	TRBD1	CASSSLPGQGAPYEQYF	TGTGCCAGCAGCTCCCTTCCGGGACAGGGGGCTCCCTACGAGCAGTACTTC
.	TRBJ2-7	TRBV9	TRBD2	CASSVGTSGQYEQYF	TGTGCCAGCAGCGTGGGGACTAGCGGGCAATACGAGCAGTACTTC
.	TRBJ2-7	TRBV7-9	.	CASSFGQGYEQYF	TGTGCCAGCAGCTTCGGGCAGGGCTACGAGCAGTACTTC